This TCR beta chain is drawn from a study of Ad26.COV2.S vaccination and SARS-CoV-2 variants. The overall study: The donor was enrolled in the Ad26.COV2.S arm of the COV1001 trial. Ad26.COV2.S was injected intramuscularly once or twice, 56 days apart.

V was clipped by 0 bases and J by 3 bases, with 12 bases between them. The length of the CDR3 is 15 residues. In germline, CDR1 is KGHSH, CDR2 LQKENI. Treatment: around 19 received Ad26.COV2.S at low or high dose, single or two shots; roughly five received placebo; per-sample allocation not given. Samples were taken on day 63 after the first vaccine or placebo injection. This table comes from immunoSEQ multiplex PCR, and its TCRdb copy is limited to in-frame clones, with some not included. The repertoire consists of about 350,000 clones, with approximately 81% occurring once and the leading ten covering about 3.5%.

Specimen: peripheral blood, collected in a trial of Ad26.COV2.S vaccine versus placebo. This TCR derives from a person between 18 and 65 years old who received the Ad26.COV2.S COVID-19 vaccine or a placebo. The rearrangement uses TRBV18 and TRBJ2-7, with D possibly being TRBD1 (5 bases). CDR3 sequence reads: CASSPPAGKGYEQYF. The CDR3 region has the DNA TGTGCCAGCTCACCACCTGCAGGGAAGGGCTACGAGCAGTACTTC.